A selection of T cell receptor beta chains follows, all from one sample in a study of neurological immune-mediated disorders. TCRdb used MiXCR to reprocess the 5' RACE reads, holding one entry per CDR3 protein. Here the sample spans about 37,000 distinct CDR3 sequences, roughly 12% being singletons. Sequenced sample: CD4+ T cells from blood. The origin of the receptors is a woman under 40 with HTLV-1-associated myelopathy (HAM/TSP). Both conserved end residues are part of each CDR3. D genes are given only for firm matches. For some rows the clone size is stated as once, few or many, or as a class when expanded; others skip it.

TRBJ2-3 | TRBD2 | many | TRBV7-2 | TGTGCCAGCAGCTTCCCCCCAGCGGGGGGGCTCTTTAGCACAGATACGCAGTATTTT | CASSFPPAGGLFSTDTQYF
TRBJ2-3 | NA | many | TRBV5-6 | TGTGCCAGCAGCTTGGTGTCGGTTAATACGCAGTATTTT | CASSLVSVNTQYF
TRBJ2-3 | NA | many | TRBV6-5 | TGTGCCAGCAGGCGGACTGCCACGGGTGATACGCAGTATTTT | CASRRTATGDTQYF
TRBJ1-3 | NA | many | TRBV18 | TGTGCCAGCTCACCACAGGTGGGCAGCCGAACTGGAAACACCATATATTTT | CASSPQVGSRTGNTIYF
TRBJ2-6 | NA | many | TRBV5-1 | TGCGCCAGCAGCTCCCATGGGCTTAACTCTGGGGCCAACGTCCTGACTTTC | CASSSHGLNSGANVLTF
TRBJ1-5 | NA | many | TRBV7-8 | TGTGCCAGCAGCCTCCGGGGGTATAGCAATCAGCCCCAGCATTTT | CASSLRGYSNQPQHF
TRBJ2-3 | NA | many | TRBV5-1 | TGCGCCAGCAGCTTGGCCGGGCGCAGGGCCGGGGATACGCAGTATTTT | CASSLAGRRAGDTQYF
TRBJ1-2 | NA | many | TRBV3-1 | TGTGCCAGCAGCCAACGGACCCACGGGGGCTACACCTTC | CASSQRTHGGYTF
TRBJ1-2 | TRBD1 | NA | TRBV7-9 | TGTGCCAGCAGCTTCACCGGGACAGATAACTATGGCTACACCTTC | CASSFTGTDNYGYTF
TRBJ2-1 | TRBD2 | many | TRBV5-1 | TGCGCCAGCAGCTTGGGTAGCGGGGGGGGTCACAATGAGCAGTTCTTC | CASSLGSGGGHNEQFF
TRBJ2-3 | NA | many | TRBV5-6 | TGTGCCAGCAGCTCGAAACTAGAATACACAGATACGCAGTATTTT | CASSSKLEYTDTQYF
TRBJ1-1 | NA | many | TRBV20-1 | TGCAGTGCTACGGGGGGTCGAACAGGGACGAACACTGAAGCTTTCTTT | CSATGGRTGTNTEAFF
TRBJ1-1 | NA | medium-sized | TRBV20-1 | TGCAGTGCTAGGTGGAACGTTGGTGAAGCTTTCTTT | CSARWNVGEAFF
TRBJ2-6 | NA | many | TRBV20-1 | TGCAGTGCTAGAATGCCGGGGGGCCACAGCTCTGGGGCCAACGTCCTGACTTTC | CSARMPGGHSSGANVLTF
TRBJ1-5 | NA | many | TRBV6-1 | TGTGCCAGCAGAGAGGGGCGCTTCGATCAGCCCCAGCATTTT | CASREGRFDQPQHF
TRBJ2-1 | TRBD2 | many | TRBV20-1 | TGCAGTGCGGGAGAGCGGGGGGGCCCTTCCTACAATGAGCAGTTCTTC | CSAGERGGPSYNEQFF
TRBJ2-1 | TRBD1 | many | TRBV5-6 | TGTGCCAGCAGCTCTGGGACAGGGGGCATCAATGAGCAGTTCTTC | CASSSGTGGINEQFF
TRBJ1-5 | NA | NA | TRBV7-2 | TGTGCCAGCAGCTTAGCGGGGTGGGGGAACAATCAGCCCCAGCATTTT | CASSLAGWGNNQPQHF
TRBJ1-1 | NA | many | TRBV15 | TGTGCCACCAGCAGCGACCGACAAACTGAAGCTTTCTTT | CATSSDRQTEAFF
TRBJ1-1 | NA | few | TRBV5-5 | TGTGCCAGCAGCCCCTCAACTCGGAGGGACACTGAAGCTTTCTTT | CASSPSTRRDTEAFF
TRBJ2-7 | NA | many | TRBV18 | TGTGCCAGCTCACCATTAGTAGTACAGGGTTTGGTCGAGCAGTACTTC | CASSPLVVQGLVEQYF
TRBJ2-7 | NA | many | TRBV5-6 | TGTGCCAGCAGCCCACGAGCGGTGATCTCCTACGAGCAGTACTTC | CASSPRAVISYEQYF
TRBJ1-2 | NA | many | TRBV29-1 | TGCAGCGTTGACCAGAAGGGCTACACCTTC | CSVDQKGYTF
TRBJ2-3 | TRBD1 | once | TRBV20-1 | TGCAGTGCTAGCAGGGGGCTAGGCGGCACAGATACGCAGTATTTT | CSASRGLGGTDTQYF
TRBJ1-2 | NA | medium-sized | TRBV29-1 | TGCAGCGTTAGTGACGATAACGGCTACACCTTC | CSVSDDNGYTF
TRBJ2-7 | NA | many | TRBV20-1 | TGCAGTGCTAGAGATCGGCGCTACGAGCAGTACTTC | CSARDRRYEQYF
TRBJ1-1 | TRBD1 | many | TRBV3-1 | TGTGCCAGCACCTCACAGGGGGGAGGAAACACTGAAGCTTTCTTT | CASTSQGGGNTEAFF
TRBJ2-3 | NA | many | TRBV6-5 | TGTGCCAGCAGTTACGCGGTGGCAGGACGGGATACGCAGTATTTT | CASSYAVAGRDTQYF
TRBJ1-1 | TRBD1 | many | TRBV25-1 | TGTGCCAGCAGGCAGACAGGGGGCCTAAACACTGAAGCTTTCTTT | CASRQTGGLNTEAFF
TRBJ1-1 | TRBD1 | NA | TRBV11-3 | TGTGCCAGCAGCCCCCCGCGACAGGGGATCGAAACTGAAGCTTTCTTT | CASSPPRQGIETEAFF
TRBJ1-5 | TRBD1 | many | TRBV20-1 | TGCAGTGCTAGGGGCACAGGGGGTGGTCAGCCCCAGCATTTT | CSARGTGGGQPQHF
TRBJ1-3 | NA | many | TRBV7-2 | TGTGCCAGCAGCCCAGTGGGGACGGGCTCTGGAAACACCATATATTTT | CASSPVGTGSGNTIYF
TRBJ1-1 | TRBD1 | many | TRBV12-3/TRBV12-4 | TGTGCCAGCAGTTTAGCGCTGTTGACAGGGGGAGCTTTCTTT | CASSLALLTGGAFF
TRBJ1-4 | TRBD1 | many | TRBV5-1 | TGCGCCAGCACAACCGGGACAGGGAAGGAAAAACTGTTTTTT | CASTTGTGKEKLFF
TRBJ1-1 | TRBD1 | many | TRBV12-3/TRBV12-4 | TGTGCCAGCAGTTTAAGGGGGCTGGGGACTGAAGCTTTCTTT | CASSLRGLGTEAFF
TRBJ2-7 | TRBD1 | many | TRBV6-5 | TGTGCCAGCAGTTACCTGGGGACAGGGCGCGAGCAGTACTTC | CASSYLGTGREQYF
TRBJ1-5 | NA | NA | TRBV5-1 | NA | CASSFYICSARLPGTGGNQPQHF
TRBJ2-3 | TRBD2 | once | TRBV5-1 | TGCGCCAGCAGCAGAGAGCGGGGGGGGACAGATACGCAGTATTTT | CASSRERGGTDTQYF
TRBJ1-2 | NA | many | TRBV20-1 | TGCAGTGCTAGAGCCGGGACACTGGGCTATGGCTACACCTTC | CSARAGTLGYGYTF
TRBJ1-1 | NA | many | TRBV21-1 | TGTGCCAGCAGCAAAGATTCGGCGAGGGGGCTGGGCACTGAAGCTTTCTTT | CASSKDSARGLGTEAFF
TRBJ2-7 | TRBD2 | many | TRBV12-3/TRBV12-4 | TGTGCCAGCAGCACCGCTAGCGGCTCCTACGAGCAGTACTTC | CASSTASGSYEQYF
TRBJ2-4 | NA | medium-sized | TRBV5-6 | TGTGCCAGCAGCTCTCGACACCTAGCCAAAAACATTCAGTACTTC | CASSSRHLAKNIQYF
TRBJ2-3 | TRBD1 | many | TRBV9 | TGTGCCAGCAGCGTGGAGACAGGGGGCCTCCTAGATACGCAGTATTTT | CASSVETGGLLDTQYF
TRBJ2-3 | NA | many | TRBV5-1 | TGCGCCAGCAGCTTGGAAGATACGCAGTATTTT | CASSLEDTQYF
TRBJ1-2 | NA | many | TRBV3-1 | TGTGCCAGCAGCCATGTACGAGGGGCTGGCGGCTACACCTTC | CASSHVRGAGGYTF
TRBJ1-6 | TRBD1 | many | TRBV20-1 | TGCAGTGCTCGGTGGACAGGGGGGTCCTATAATTCACCCCTCCACTTT | CSARWTGGSYNSPLHF
TRBJ1-5 | NA | NA | TRBV7-6 | NA | CASSFYICSARPSGNNQPQHF
TRBJ1-2 | NA | many | TRBV6-5 | TGTGCCAGCGCATCGGGCCATGGCTACACCTTC | CASASGHGYTF
TRBJ1-1 | TRBD1 | NA | TRBV5-4 | TGTGCCAGCACCCACGGACAGGGGTGGGACACTGAAGCTTTCTTT | CASTHGQGWDTEAFF
TRBJ1-4 | NA | many | TRBV7-9 | TGTGCCAGCAGCTTAAGGGTGTCGGAGGAAAAACTGTTTTTT | CASSLRVSEEKLFF
TRBJ1-6 | NA | NA | TRBV7-2 | TGTGCCAGCAACGACACACCCCGGAGCTCCCTCCACTTT | CASNDTPRSSLHF
TRBJ1-6 | NA | many | TRBV20-1 | TGCAGTGCGTACCGGGGAAACGAGGATTCACCCCTCCACTTT | CSAYRGNEDSPLHF
TRBJ2-5 | TRBD1 | NA | TRBV29-1 | TGCAGCGTTTCAACCGGGACAGGGGCACAGACCCAGTACTTC | CSVSTGTGAQTQYF
TRBJ1-6 | TRBD1 | many | TRBV7-9 | TGTGCCAGCAGCTTATCGACAGGGAGCTCCTATAATTCACCCCTCCACTTT | CASSLSTGSSYNSPLHF